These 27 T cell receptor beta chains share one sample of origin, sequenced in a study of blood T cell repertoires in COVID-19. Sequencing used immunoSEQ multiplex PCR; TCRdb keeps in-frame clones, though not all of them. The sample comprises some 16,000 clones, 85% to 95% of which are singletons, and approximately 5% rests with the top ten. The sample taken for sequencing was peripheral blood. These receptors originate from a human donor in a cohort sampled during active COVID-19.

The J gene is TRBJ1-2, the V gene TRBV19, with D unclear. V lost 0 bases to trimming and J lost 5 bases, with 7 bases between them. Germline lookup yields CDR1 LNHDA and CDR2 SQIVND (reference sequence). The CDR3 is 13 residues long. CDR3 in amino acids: CASSIDGLYGYTF. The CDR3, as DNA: TGTGCCAGTAGTATAGACGGACTGTATGGCTACACCTTC.

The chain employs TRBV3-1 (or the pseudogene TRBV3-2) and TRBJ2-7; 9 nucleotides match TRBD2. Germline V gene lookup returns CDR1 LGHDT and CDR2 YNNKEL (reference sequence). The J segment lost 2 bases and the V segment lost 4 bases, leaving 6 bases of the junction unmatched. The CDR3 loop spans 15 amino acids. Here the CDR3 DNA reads TGTGCCAGCAGCCCAAGACTAGCGGACCCCTACGAGCAGTACTTC. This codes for CASSPRLADPYEQYF.

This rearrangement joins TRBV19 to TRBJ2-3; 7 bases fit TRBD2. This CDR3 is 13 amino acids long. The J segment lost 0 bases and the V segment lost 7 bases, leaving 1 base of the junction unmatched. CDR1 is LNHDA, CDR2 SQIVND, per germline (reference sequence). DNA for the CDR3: TGTGCCAGTAAGCGGGGTAGCACAGATACGCAGTATTTT. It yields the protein CASKRGSTDTQYF.

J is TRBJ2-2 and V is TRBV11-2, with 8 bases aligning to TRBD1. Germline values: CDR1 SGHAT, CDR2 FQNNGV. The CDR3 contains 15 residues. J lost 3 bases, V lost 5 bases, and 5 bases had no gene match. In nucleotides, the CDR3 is TGTGCCAGCAGCCACAGGGGGATGGACACCGGGGAGCTGTTTTTT. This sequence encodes CASSHRGMDTGELFF.

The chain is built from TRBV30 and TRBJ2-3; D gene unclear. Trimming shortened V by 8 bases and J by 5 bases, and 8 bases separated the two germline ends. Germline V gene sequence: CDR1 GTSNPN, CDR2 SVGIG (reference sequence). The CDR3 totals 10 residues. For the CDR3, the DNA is TGTGCCACTCGTTTAGATACGCAGTATTTT. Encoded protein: CATRLDTQYF.

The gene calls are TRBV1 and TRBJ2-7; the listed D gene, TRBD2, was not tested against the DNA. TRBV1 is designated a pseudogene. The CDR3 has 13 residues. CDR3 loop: CTSSSGSRYEQYF. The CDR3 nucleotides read TGCACCAGCAGCTCCGGGAGTCGGTACGAGCAGTACTTC.

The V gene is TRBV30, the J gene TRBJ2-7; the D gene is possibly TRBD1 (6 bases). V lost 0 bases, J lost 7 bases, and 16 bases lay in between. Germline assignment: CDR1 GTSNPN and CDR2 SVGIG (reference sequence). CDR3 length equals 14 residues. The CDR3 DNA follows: TGTGCCTGGAGTGTAGATCCCAGGGGTAAGGAGCAGTACTTC. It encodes CAWSVDPRGKEQYF.

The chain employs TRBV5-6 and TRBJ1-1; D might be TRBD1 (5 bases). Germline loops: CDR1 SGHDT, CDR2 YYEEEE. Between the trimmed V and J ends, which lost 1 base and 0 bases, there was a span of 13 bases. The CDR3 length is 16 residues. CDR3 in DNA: TGTGCCAGCAGCTTGAGGGGTGGGATCGTGAACACTGAAGCTTTCTTT. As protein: CASSLRGGIVNTEAFF.

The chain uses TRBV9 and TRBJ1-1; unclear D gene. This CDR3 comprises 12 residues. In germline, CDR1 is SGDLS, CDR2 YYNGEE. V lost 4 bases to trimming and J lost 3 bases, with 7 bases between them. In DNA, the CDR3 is TGTGCCAGCAGCCCTGGAGACACTGAAGCTTTCTTT. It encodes CASSPGDTEAFF.

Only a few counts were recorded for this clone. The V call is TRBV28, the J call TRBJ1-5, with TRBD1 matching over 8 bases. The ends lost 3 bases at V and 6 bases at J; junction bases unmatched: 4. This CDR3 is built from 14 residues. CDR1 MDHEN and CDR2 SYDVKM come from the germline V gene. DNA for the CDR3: TGTGCCAGCAGTTTGACAGGGGAGGTTCAGCCCCAGCATTTT. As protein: CASSLTGEVQPQHF. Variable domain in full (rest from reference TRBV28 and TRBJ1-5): DVKVTQSSRYLVKRTGEKVFLECVQDMDHENMFWYRQDPGLGLRLIYFSYDVKMKEKGDIPEGYSVSREKKERFSLILESASTNQTSMYLCASSLTGEVQPQHFGDGTRLSIL.

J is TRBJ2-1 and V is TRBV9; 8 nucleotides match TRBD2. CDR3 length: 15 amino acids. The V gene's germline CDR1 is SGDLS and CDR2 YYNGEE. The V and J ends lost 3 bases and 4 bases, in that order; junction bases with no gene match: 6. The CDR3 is CASSEAGVDYNEQFF. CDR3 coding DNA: TGTGCCAGCAGCGAAGCGGGAGTGGATTACAATGAGCAGTTCTTC.

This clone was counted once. Here the CDR3 reads CASSLAGETQYF. The CDR3 DNA reads TGCGCCAGCAGCTTGGCAGGGGAGACCCAGTACTTC. The gene calls are TRBV5-1 and TRBJ2-5; D is perhaps TRBD1 (5 bases). In germline, CDR1 is SGHRS, CDR2 YFSETQ. This CDR3 is 12 amino acids long. Between the trimmed V and J ends, which lost 0 bases and 5 bases, there was a span of 5 bases.

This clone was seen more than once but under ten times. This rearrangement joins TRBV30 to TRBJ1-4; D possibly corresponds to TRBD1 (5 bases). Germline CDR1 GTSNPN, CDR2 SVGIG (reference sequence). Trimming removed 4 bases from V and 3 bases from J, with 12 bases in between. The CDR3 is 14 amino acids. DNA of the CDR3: TGTGCCTGGAAAGGGGAAAGGGCTAATGAAAAACTGTTTTTT. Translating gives CAWKGERANEKLFF.

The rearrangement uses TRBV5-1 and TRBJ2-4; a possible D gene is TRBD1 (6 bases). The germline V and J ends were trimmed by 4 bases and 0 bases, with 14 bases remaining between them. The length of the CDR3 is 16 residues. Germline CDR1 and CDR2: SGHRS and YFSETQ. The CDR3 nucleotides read TGCGCCAGCAGCATGGACATACAGGGAGCCAAAAACATTCAGTACTTC. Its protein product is CASSMDIQGAKNIQYF.

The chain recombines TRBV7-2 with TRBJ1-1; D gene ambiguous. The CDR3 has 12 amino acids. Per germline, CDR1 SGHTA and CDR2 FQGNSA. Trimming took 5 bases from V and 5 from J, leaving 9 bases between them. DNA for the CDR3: TGTGCCAGCAGCCCGGGGAGGACTGAAGCTTTCTTT. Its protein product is CASSPGRTEAFF.

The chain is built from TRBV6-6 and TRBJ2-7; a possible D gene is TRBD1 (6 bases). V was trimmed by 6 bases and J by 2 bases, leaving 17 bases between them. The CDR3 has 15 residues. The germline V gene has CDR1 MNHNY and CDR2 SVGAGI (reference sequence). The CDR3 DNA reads TGTGCCAGCAGGCCCCCAGGGGCAGGCGCCTACGAGCAGTACTTC. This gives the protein CASRPPGAGAYEQYF.

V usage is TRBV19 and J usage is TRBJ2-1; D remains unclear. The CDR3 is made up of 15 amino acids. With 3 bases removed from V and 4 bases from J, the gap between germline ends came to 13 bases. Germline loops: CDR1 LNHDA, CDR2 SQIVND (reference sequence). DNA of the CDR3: TGTGCCAGTAGTATCCTACCCAATACTTACAATGAGCAGTTCTTC. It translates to CASSILPNTYNEQFF.

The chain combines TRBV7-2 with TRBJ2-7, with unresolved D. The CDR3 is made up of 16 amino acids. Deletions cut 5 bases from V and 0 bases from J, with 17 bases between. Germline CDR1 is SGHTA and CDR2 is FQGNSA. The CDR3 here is CASSRNPVTSSYEQYF. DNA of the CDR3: TGTGCCAGCAGCCGCAACCCCGTGACATCCTCCTACGAGCAGTACTTC.

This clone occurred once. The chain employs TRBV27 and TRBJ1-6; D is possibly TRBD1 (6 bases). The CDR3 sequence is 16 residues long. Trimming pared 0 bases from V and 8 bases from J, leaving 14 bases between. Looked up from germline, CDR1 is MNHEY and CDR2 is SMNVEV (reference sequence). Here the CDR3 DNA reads TGTGCCAGCAGTTTATCCCAGGGGTCCATCGATTCACCCCTCCACTTT. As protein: CASSLSQGSIDSPLHF.

This CDR3 is CASSTRNTDTQYF. The DNA of the CDR3 is TGTGCCAGCAGTACACGAAACACAGATACGCAGTATTTT. The rearrangement uses TRBV5-4 and TRBJ2-3; D not certain. V was shortened by 5 bases and J by 2 bases, with 9 bases between the two germline ends. Germline-derived CDR1 and CDR2 are SGHNT and YYREEE (reference sequence). The CDR3 sequence is 13 residues long.

The CDR3 reads CAWSGTSGNTIYF. As DNA, the CDR3 is TGTGCCTGGTCCGGGACATCCGGAAACACCATATATTTT. The chain is built from TRBV30 and TRBJ1-3, with D possibly matching TRBD1 (6 bases). Germline loops: CDR1 GTSNPN, CDR2 SVGIG (reference sequence). V was cut by 5 bases and J by 4 bases, with 12 bases left in between. This CDR3 contains 13 residues.

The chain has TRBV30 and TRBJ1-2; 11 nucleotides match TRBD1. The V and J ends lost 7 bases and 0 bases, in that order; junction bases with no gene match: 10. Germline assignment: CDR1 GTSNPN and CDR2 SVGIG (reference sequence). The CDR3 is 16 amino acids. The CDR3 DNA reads TGTGCCTCCTCGGGACAGGGGGAAATTGCTAACTATGGCTACACCTTC. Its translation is CASSGQGEIANYGYTF. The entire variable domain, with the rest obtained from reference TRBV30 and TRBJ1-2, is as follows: SQTIHQWPATLVQPVGSPLSLECTVEGTSNPNLYWYRQAAGRGLQLLFYSVGIGQISSEVPQNLSASRPQDRQFILSSKKLLLSDSGFYLCASSGQGEIANYGYTFGSGTRLTVV.

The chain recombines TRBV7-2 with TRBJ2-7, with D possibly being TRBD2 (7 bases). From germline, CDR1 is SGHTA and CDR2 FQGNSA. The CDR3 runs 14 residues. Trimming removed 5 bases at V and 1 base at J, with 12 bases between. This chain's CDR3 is CASSLGGGSYEQYF. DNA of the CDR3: TGTGCCAGCAGCCTAGGGGGGGGATCCTACGAGCAGTACTTC.

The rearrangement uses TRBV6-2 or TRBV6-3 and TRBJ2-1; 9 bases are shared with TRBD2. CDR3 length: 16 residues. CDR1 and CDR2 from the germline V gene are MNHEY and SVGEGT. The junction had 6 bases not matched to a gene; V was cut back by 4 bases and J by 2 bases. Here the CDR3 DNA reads TGTGCCAGCAGTTCGTTCGTAGCGGGAGCCTACAATGAGCAGTTCTTC. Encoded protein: CASSSFVAGAYNEQFF.

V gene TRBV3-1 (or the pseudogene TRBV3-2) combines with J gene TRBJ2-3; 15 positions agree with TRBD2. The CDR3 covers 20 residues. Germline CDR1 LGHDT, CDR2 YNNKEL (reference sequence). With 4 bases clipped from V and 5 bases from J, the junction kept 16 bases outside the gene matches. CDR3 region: CASSPPTGTSGGYQGDTQYF. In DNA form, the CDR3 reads TGTGCCAGCAGCCCCCCGACAGGGACTAGCGGGGGGTACCAGGGAGATACGCAGTATTTT.

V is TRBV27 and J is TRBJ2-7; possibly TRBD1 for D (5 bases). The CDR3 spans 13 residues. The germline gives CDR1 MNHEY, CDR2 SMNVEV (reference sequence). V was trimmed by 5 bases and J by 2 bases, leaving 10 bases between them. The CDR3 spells CASSHDSTYEQYF. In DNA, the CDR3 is TGTGCCAGCAGTCACGACAGCACCTACGAGCAGTACTTC.

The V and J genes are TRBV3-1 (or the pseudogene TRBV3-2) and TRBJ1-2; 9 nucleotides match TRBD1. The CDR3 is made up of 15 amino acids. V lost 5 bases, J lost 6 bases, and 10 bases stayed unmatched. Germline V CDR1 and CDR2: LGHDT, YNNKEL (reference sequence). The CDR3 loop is CASSEPGGTGNGYTF. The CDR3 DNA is TGTGCCAGCAGCGAACCAGGCGGGACAGGGAATGGCTACACCTTC.